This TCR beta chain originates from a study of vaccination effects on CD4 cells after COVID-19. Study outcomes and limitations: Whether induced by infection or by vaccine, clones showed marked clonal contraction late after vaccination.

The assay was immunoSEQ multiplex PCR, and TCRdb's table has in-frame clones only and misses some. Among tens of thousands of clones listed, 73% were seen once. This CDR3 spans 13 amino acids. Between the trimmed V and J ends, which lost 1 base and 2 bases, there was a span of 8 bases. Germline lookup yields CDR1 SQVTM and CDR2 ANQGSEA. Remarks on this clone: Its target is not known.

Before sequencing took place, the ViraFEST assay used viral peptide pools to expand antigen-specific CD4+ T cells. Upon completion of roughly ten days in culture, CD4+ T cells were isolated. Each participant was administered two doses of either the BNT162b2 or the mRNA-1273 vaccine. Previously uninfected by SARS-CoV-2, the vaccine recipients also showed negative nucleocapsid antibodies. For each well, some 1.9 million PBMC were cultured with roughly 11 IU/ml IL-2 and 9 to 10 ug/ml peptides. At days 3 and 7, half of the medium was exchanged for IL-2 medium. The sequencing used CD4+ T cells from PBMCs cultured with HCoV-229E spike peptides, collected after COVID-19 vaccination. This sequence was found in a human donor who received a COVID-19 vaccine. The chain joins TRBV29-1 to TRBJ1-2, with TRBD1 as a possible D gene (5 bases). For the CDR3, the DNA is TGCAGCGTTGAAGGGCAGGGCAACTATGGCTACACCTTC. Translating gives CSVEGQGNYGYTF.